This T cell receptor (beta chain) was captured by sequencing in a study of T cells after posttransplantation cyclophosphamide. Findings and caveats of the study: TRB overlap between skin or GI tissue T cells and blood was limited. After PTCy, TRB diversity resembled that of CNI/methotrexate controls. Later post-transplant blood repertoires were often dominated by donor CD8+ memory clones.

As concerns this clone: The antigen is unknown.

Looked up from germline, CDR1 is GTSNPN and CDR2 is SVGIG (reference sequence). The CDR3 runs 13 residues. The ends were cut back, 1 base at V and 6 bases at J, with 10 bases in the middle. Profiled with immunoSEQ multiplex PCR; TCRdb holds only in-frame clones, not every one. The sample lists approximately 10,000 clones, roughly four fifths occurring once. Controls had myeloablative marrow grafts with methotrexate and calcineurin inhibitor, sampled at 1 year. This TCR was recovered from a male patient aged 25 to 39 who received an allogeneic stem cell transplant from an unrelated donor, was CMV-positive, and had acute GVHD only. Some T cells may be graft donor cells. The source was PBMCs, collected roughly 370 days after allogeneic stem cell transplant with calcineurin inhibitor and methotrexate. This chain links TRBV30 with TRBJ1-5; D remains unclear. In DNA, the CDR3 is TGTGCCTGGAGTGCATCCGAGGCTCAGCCCCAGCATTTT. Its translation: CAWSASEAQPQHF.